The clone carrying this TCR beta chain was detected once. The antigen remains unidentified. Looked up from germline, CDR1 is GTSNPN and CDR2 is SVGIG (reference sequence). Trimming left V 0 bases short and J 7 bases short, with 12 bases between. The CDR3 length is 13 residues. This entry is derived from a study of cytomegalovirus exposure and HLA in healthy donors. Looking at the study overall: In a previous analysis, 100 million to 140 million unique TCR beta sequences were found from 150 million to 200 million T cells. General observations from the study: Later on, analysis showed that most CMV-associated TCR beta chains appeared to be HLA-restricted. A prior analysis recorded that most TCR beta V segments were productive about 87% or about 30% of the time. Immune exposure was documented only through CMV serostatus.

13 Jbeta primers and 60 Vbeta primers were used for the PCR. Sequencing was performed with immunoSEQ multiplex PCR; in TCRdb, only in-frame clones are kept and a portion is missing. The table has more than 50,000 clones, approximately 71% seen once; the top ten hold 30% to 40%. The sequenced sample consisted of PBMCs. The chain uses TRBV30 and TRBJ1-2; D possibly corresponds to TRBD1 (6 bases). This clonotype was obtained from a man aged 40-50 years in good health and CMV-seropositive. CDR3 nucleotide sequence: TGTGCCTGGAGTGTAAACAGGGATGGTGGCTACACCTTC. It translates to CAWSVNRDGGYTF.